The rows below give T cell receptor beta chains drawn from one sample of a study of T cells in Graves' hyperthyroidism and ophthalmopathy. From the multiplex PCR reads, TCRdb called clonotypes with MiXCR, one entry per CDR3 protein. This sample has approximately 510,000 distinct CDR3 sequences, with less than 25% found just once. The sample comprised blood. The receptors here all came from a man between 18 and 35 years old with Graves' hyperthyroidism. Both conserved end residues are part of each CDR3. D genes are given only for firm matches. The listing skips clone size in some rows; elsewhere it reads once, few, many or a size class.

j_call: TRBJ2-7
v_call: TRBV28
clone_size: many
d_call: -
cdr3_aa: CASSRWGRYEQYF
cdr3_nt: TGTGCCAGCAGTCGGTGGGGTAGGTACGAGCAGTACTTC

j_call: TRBJ2-7
v_call: TRBV11-2
clone_size: -
d_call: TRBD2
cdr3_aa: CASSLASGGPFEQYF
cdr3_nt: TGTGCCAGCAGCTTGGCTAGCGGGGGCCCCTTCGAGCAGTACTTC

j_call: TRBJ2-3
v_call: TRBV6-1
clone_size: many
d_call: TRBD2
cdr3_aa: CASSESSRRLAGVRPYF
cdr3_nt: TGTGCCAGCAGTGAAAGCTCGAGGCGACTAGCGGGGGTTAGGCCGTATTTT

j_call: TRBJ2-4
v_call: TRBV10-3
clone_size: -
d_call: -
cdr3_aa: CAISESETVAKNIQYF
cdr3_nt: TGTGCCATCAGTGAGTCTGAAACAGTAGCCAAAAACATTCAGTACTTC

j_call: TRBJ2-5
v_call: TRBV5-1
clone_size: many
d_call: -
cdr3_aa: CASSPGPREETQYF
cdr3_nt: TGCGCCAGCAGCCCCGGACCGAGGGAAGAGACCCAGTACTTC

j_call: TRBJ1-2
v_call: TRBV7-8
clone_size: -
d_call: TRBD1
cdr3_aa: CASSLDQGGALGYTF
cdr3_nt: TGTGCCAGCAGCTTAGACCAGGGGGGGGCGCTTGGCTACACCTTC

j_call: TRBJ1-1
v_call: TRBV4-1
clone_size: -
d_call: -
cdr3_aa: CASSLNRGRSEAFF
cdr3_nt: TGCGCCAGCAGCCTTAATAGGGGAAGGTCTGAAGCTTTCTTT

j_call: TRBJ1-5
v_call: TRBV19
clone_size: many
d_call: -
cdr3_aa: CASTSDSNQPQHF
cdr3_nt: TGTGCCAGTACCTCGGATAGCAATCAGCCCCAGCATTTT

j_call: TRBJ1-2
v_call: TRBV25-1
clone_size: many
d_call: TRBD1
cdr3_aa: CASSGTDLLGYTF
cdr3_nt: TGTGCCAGCTCCGGGACAGACCTTCTGGGCTACACCTTC

j_call: TRBJ1-3
v_call: TRBV11-1
clone_size: -
d_call: -
cdr3_aa: CASSQDGRVAGNTIYF
cdr3_nt: TGTGCCAGCAGCCAGGACGGCAGGGTGGCTGGAAACACCATATATTTT

j_call: TRBJ1-1
v_call: TRBV20-1
clone_size: -
d_call: -
cdr3_aa: CSALIYRENTEAFF
cdr3_nt: TGCAGTGCACTCATATACAGGGAGAACACTGAAGCTTTCTTT

j_call: TRBJ2-5
v_call: TRBV28
clone_size: many
d_call: -
cdr3_aa: CASSLLQIAAIQETQYF
cdr3_nt: TGTGCCAGCAGTTTACTTCAGATAGCGGCAATCCAAGAGACCCAGTACTTC

j_call: TRBJ1-2
v_call: TRBV29-1
clone_size: few
d_call: TRBD1
cdr3_aa: CSVEGQDYGYTF
cdr3_nt: TGCAGCGTTGAGGGACAGGACTATGGCTACACCTTC

j_call: TRBJ2-4
v_call: TRBV5-1
clone_size: few
d_call: -
cdr3_aa: CASSLAGGQIAKNIQYF
cdr3_nt: TGCGCCAGCAGCTTGGCCGGGGGGCAAATAGCCAAAAACATTCAGTACTTC

j_call: TRBJ1-2
v_call: TRBV6-5
clone_size: many
d_call: -
cdr3_aa: CASSYSPGEDYGYTF
cdr3_nt: TGTGCCAGCAGTTACTCACCGGGAGAGGACTATGGCTACACCTTC

j_call: TRBJ2-5
v_call: TRBV12-3/TRBV12-4
clone_size: many
d_call: TRBD2
cdr3_aa: CASSTVAGAGETQYF
cdr3_nt: TGTGCCAGCAGTACGGTAGCGGGGGCCGGGGAGACCCAGTACTTC

j_call: TRBJ2-2
v_call: TRBV7-2
clone_size: many
d_call: TRBD1
cdr3_aa: CASSSRDRGLTGELFF
cdr3_nt: TGTGCCAGCAGCTCTCGGGACAGGGGTTTGACCGGGGAGCTGTTTTTT

j_call: TRBJ2-7
v_call: TRBV2
clone_size: few
d_call: TRBD2
cdr3_aa: CASLAGGDYEQYF
cdr3_nt: TGTGCCAGCTTAGCGGGGGGCGACTACGAGCAGTACTTC

j_call: TRBJ2-7
v_call: TRBV6-1
clone_size: -
d_call: TRBD1
cdr3_aa: CASRRDRNDQYF
cdr3_nt: TGTGCCAGCAGGAGGGACAGAAACGATCAGTACTTC

j_call: TRBJ2-7
v_call: TRBV20-1
clone_size: -
d_call: -
cdr3_aa: CSARDPKGFYEQYF
cdr3_nt: TGCAGTGCTAGAGATCCGAAGGGGTTCTACGAGCAGTACTTC

j_call: TRBJ2-2
v_call: TRBV12-3/TRBV12-4
clone_size: many
d_call: -
cdr3_aa: CASSFATGNTGELFF
cdr3_nt: TGTGCCAGCAGTTTTGCGACAGGGAACACCGGGGAGCTGTTTTTT

j_call: TRBJ2-5
v_call: TRBV29-1
clone_size: many
d_call: -
cdr3_aa: CSVAGDSQETQYF
cdr3_nt: TGCAGCGTTGCGGGGGATTCCCAAGAGACCCAGTACTTC

j_call: TRBJ2-7
v_call: TRBV27
clone_size: many
d_call: -
cdr3_aa: CASSLGSYHEQYF
cdr3_nt: TGTGCCAGCAGTTTGGGCAGTTACCACGAGCAGTACTTC

j_call: TRBJ1-2
v_call: TRBV28
clone_size: many
d_call: -
cdr3_aa: CASSVTDYGYTF
cdr3_nt: TGTGCCAGCAGTGTCACTGACTATGGCTACACCTTC

j_call: TRBJ2-5
v_call: TRBV6-2/TRBV6-3
clone_size: -
d_call: -
cdr3_aa: CASSYFGQETQYF
cdr3_nt: TGTGCCAGCAGTTACTTCGGGCAAGAGACCCAGTACTTC

j_call: TRBJ1-1
v_call: TRBV2
clone_size: many
d_call: -
cdr3_aa: CASRHSWGQTEAFF
cdr3_nt: TGTGCCAGCAGGCATAGTTGGGGGCAAACTGAAGCTTTCTTT

j_call: TRBJ2-4
v_call: TRBV4-1
clone_size: many
d_call: TRBD1
cdr3_aa: CASSHLVRDRAHIQYF
cdr3_nt: TGCGCCAGCAGCCACTTAGTCCGGGACAGGGCGCACATTCAGTACTTC

j_call: TRBJ1-1
v_call: TRBV30
clone_size: many
d_call: -
cdr3_aa: CAWAREGRGTEAFF
cdr3_nt: TGTGCCTGGGCCCGGGAGGGGCGAGGGACTGAAGCTTTCTTT

j_call: TRBJ2-5
v_call: TRBV20-1
clone_size: many
d_call: -
cdr3_aa: CSARVVHQETQYF
cdr3_nt: TGCAGTGCTAGGGTTGTCCACCAAGAGACCCAGTACTTC